The present T cell receptor beta chain was sequenced within a study of T-cell reconstitution after alpha-beta-depleted transplantation in children. This clonotype was picked up many times. CDR3 length equals 14 residues. The ends lost 4 bases at V and 4 bases at J; junction bases unmatched: 7. TCRbeta library construction was performed incorporating unique molecular identifiers. TCRdb re-derived calls from the PCR reads in MiXCR, one entry per CDR3 protein. The table lists some 290,000 distinct CDR3 sequences, roughly 9.5% of them singletons, with over 9% in the top ten. The genes are TRBV12-3 or TRBV12-4 and TRBJ2-7; TRBD2 aligns across 7 bases. The TCR sequence derives from a human donor who donated a stem cell graft to a child with SCID. Sequences were derived from PBMCs from the stem cell graft donor, sampled from the stem cell graft. CDR3 region: CASSSPGGGYEQYF. CDR3 nucleotide sequence: TGTGCCAGCAGTTCTCCTGGGGGGGGTTACGAGCAGTACTTC.